The T cell receptor beta chain described here comes from a study of CXCR3-negative and CXCR3-positive naive CD8 T cells. Notes on the study in general: Hydrophobicity was higher for TRB CDR3s found in CXCR3-positive naive cells than in CXCR3-negative naive cells. Memory cells diverged, while naive CXCR3-positive and CXCR3-negative cells had similar TRBV-TRBJ usage. High diversity, comparable across both naive subsets, contrasted with much lower diversity in memory CD8+ cells. With CXCR3 expression partially decreased after cryopreservation, most assays relied on fresh PBMCs.

A note on this clonotype: Its cognate antigen is unknown.

With UMI labels, 5' RACE was used to prepare the TRB cDNA libraries. TCRdb reprocessed the 5' RACE reads, keeping one entry per CDR3 protein, no DNA. The listing records some 130,000 distinct CDR3 sequences. Germline V gene lookup returns CDR1 SGHAT and CDR2 FQNNGV. The CDR3 runs 16 residues. The chain has TRBV11-2 and TRBJ2-1; TCRdb's D call, TRBD2, is unchecked because there is no DNA. This receptor was taken from a human donor in good health. Some clones in this sample may be carry-over from other donors' samples. Material: naive CXCR3- CD8+ T cells from blood. The subset: CD45RO-CCR7+CD27+CD95- naive CD8+ T cells lacking CXCR3 (TNR3-). CDR3 region: CASSLERGGRYSEQFF.